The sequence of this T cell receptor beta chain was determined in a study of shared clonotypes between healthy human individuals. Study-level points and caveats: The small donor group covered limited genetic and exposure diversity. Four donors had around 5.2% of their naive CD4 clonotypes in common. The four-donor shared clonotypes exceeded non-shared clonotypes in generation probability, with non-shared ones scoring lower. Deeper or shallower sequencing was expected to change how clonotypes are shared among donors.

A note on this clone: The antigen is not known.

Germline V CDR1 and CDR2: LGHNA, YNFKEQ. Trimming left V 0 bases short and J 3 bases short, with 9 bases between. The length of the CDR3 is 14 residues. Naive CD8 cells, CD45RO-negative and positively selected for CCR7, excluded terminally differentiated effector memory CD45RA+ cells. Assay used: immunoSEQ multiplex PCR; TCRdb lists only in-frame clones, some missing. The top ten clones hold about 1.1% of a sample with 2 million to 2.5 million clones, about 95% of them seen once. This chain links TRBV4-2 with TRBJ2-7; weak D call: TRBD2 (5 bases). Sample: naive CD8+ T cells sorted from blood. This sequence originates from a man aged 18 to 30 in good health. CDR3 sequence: CASSQERSGYEQYF. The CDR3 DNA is TGTGCCAGCAGCCAAGAGAGAAGCGGCTACGAGCAGTACTTC.